The rows below give T cell receptor beta chains drawn from one sample of a study of T cell changes during pregnancy in multiple sclerosis. TCRdb keeps only in-frame clones here, not all; method: immunoSEQ multiplex PCR. The sample gives approximately 33,000 clones, about 90% of which show up once; more than 0.4% is in the top ten. This specimen was CD4+ T cells from peripheral blood mononuclear cells, taken after pregnancy. The receptors stem from a female donor with multiple sclerosis, enrolled in a pregnancy study. Each CDR3 is given with its conserved first and last residue. The order of the fields is clone size, D gene, V gene, J gene, CDR3 DNA, CDR3 protein. D genes are given only for firm matches. Size is omitted from some rows. Given values are once, few, many or a class for expanded clones.

clone_size: NA
d_call: TRBD1
v_call: TRBV2
j_call: TRBJ1-4
cdr3_nt: TGTGCCAGCAGAATCGTTTCTTTGACAGGGCAAAATGAAAAACTGTTTTTT
cdr3_aa: CASRIVSLTGQNEKLFF

clone_size: NA
d_call: NA
v_call: TRBV7-8
j_call: TRBJ1-1
cdr3_nt: TGTGCCAGCAGCTTAAACGGGGGGAACACTGAAGCTTTCTTT
cdr3_aa: CASSLNGGNTEAFF

clone_size: NA
d_call: TRBD2
v_call: TRBV7-2
j_call: TRBJ2-1
cdr3_nt: TGTGCCAGCAGCCTCCGACTAGCGGGGGGAGGCGAGCAGTTCTTC
cdr3_aa: CASSLRLAGGGEQFF

clone_size: NA
d_call: TRBD2
v_call: TRBV4-1
j_call: TRBJ2-1
cdr3_nt: TGCGCCAGCAGCCTTCTAGCGGGGGGGACGAATGAGCAGTTCTTC
cdr3_aa: CASSLLAGGTNEQFF

clone_size: NA
d_call: NA
v_call: TRBV5-1
j_call: TRBJ2-2
cdr3_nt: TGCGCCAGCAGCTTGGCAGGGGACACCGGGGAGCTGTTTTTT
cdr3_aa: CASSLAGDTGELFF

clone_size: NA
d_call: TRBD2
v_call: TRBV27
j_call: TRBJ2-1
cdr3_nt: TGTGCCAGCAGTTCACGGACTAGCGGGAACTACAATGAGCAGTTCTTC
cdr3_aa: CASSSRTSGNYNEQFF

clone_size: NA
d_call: TRBD2
v_call: TRBV28
j_call: TRBJ2-3
cdr3_nt: TGTGCCAGCAGTCTCCTAGCGGGAGTGATGACAGATACGCAGTATTTT
cdr3_aa: CASSLLAGVMTDTQYF

clone_size: NA
d_call: NA
v_call: TRBV7-3
j_call: TRBJ2-3
cdr3_nt: TGTGCCAGCAGCTTCGGCCGCGGTAACACAGATACGCAGTATTTT
cdr3_aa: CASSFGRGNTDTQYF

clone_size: NA
d_call: NA
v_call: TRBV29-1
j_call: TRBJ1-1
cdr3_nt: TGCAGCGGGAGACTTAGAAGAAGGACTGAAGCTTTCTTT
cdr3_aa: CSGRLRRRTEAFF

clone_size: NA
d_call: NA
v_call: TRBV4-2
j_call: TRBJ1-3
cdr3_nt: TGTGCCAGCACCCCTGGCCCCGGAAACACCATATATTTT
cdr3_aa: CASTPGPGNTIYF

clone_size: NA
d_call: TRBD1
v_call: TRBV19
j_call: TRBJ2-1
cdr3_nt: TGTGCCAGTAGTATAGATCACGGGGACAGTTACAATGAGCAGTTCTTC
cdr3_aa: CASSIDHGDSYNEQFF

clone_size: NA
d_call: NA
v_call: TRBV7-8
j_call: TRBJ2-5
cdr3_nt: TGTGCCAGCAGCCAGGACAGACAAAAGTACTTC
cdr3_aa: CASSQDRQKYF

clone_size: NA
d_call: NA
v_call: TRBV18
j_call: TRBJ1-4
cdr3_nt: TGTGCCAGCTCACCATCCGGGTCGACTCTAAATGAAAAACTGTTTTTT
cdr3_aa: CASSPSGSTLNEKLFF

clone_size: NA
d_call: TRBD1
v_call: TRBV7-9
j_call: TRBJ1-2
cdr3_nt: TGTGCCAGCAGCGCAGGACAGGGCGGAGGCTACACCTTC
cdr3_aa: CASSAGQGGGYTF

clone_size: NA
d_call: NA
v_call: TRBV5-1
j_call: TRBJ2-6
cdr3_nt: TGCGCCAGCAGCGTAGATCTACAGGGCTCTGGGGCCAACGTCCTGACTTTC
cdr3_aa: CASSVDLQGSGANVLTF

clone_size: NA
d_call: NA
v_call: TRBV5-1
j_call: TRBJ2-2
cdr3_nt: TGCGCCAGCAGCTTACATTTATTCACCGGGGAGCTGTTTTTT
cdr3_aa: CASSLHLFTGELFF

clone_size: NA
d_call: TRBD1
v_call: TRBV28
j_call: TRBJ1-4
cdr3_nt: TGTGCCAGCAGTTTACCCGGGACAGGGAGGGAAAAACTGTTTTTT
cdr3_aa: CASSLPGTGREKLFF

clone_size: NA
d_call: TRBD1
v_call: TRBV5-4
j_call: TRBJ2-7
cdr3_nt: TGTGCCAGCAGCCAAACCGACAGGGACGAGCAGTACTTC
cdr3_aa: CASSQTDRDEQYF

clone_size: NA
d_call: NA
v_call: TRBV11-2
j_call: TRBJ2-7
cdr3_nt: TGTGCCAGCAGCCCCGACAGGTACTACGAGCAGTACTTC
cdr3_aa: CASSPDRYYEQYF

clone_size: once
d_call: TRBD2
v_call: TRBV7-6
j_call: TRBJ2-7
cdr3_nt: TGTGCCAGCAGCCCGGGGCTAGCGGGGGGCACCTACGAGCAGTACTTC
cdr3_aa: CASSPGLAGGTYEQYF

clone_size: NA
d_call: NA
v_call: TRBV18
j_call: TRBJ2-3
cdr3_nt: TGTGCCAGCTCACCAAGAACGGGAGCGGGTGGCACAGATACGCAGTATTTT
cdr3_aa: CASSPRTGAGGTDTQYF

clone_size: NA
d_call: TRBD1
v_call: TRBV9
j_call: TRBJ2-7
cdr3_nt: TGTGCCAGCAGCGCCGGGACAGGGGAAGTAAGCGAGCAGTACTTC
cdr3_aa: CASSAGTGEVSEQYF

clone_size: NA
d_call: NA
v_call: TRBV10-3
j_call: TRBJ1-1
cdr3_nt: TGTGCCATCAGCAGTTGGTACATGAACACTGAAGCTTTCTTT
cdr3_aa: CAISSWYMNTEAFF

clone_size: NA
d_call: NA
v_call: TRBV4-2
j_call: TRBJ2-5
cdr3_nt: TGTGCCAGCAGCCAAATCAGAGAGACCCAGTACTTC
cdr3_aa: CASSQIRETQYF

clone_size: NA
d_call: TRBD2
v_call: TRBV7-8
j_call: TRBJ2-1
cdr3_nt: TGTGCCAGCAGCTTAGGCCAGAGGGGGACTAGCGGGTTGGGTGAGCAGTTCTTC
cdr3_aa: CASSLGQRGTSGLGEQFF